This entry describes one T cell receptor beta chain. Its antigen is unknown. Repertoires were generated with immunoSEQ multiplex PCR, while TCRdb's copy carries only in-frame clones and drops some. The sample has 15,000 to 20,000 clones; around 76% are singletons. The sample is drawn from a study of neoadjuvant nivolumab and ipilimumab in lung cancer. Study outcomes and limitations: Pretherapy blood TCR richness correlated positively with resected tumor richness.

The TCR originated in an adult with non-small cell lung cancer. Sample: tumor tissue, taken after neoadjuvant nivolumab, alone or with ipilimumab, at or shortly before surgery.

The CDR3 region is CASSFAQGVETQYF. Here the CDR3 DNA reads TGTGCCAGCAGCTTCGCACAGGGAGTAGAGACCCAGTACTTC. The V gene is TRBV7-2, the J gene TRBJ2-5; a weak D match, TRBD1 (6 bases). The V end lost 3 bases, the J end lost 4 bases, and 12 bases lay between the germline ends. CDR1 SGHTA and CDR2 FQGNSA come from the germline V gene. CDR3 length: 14 amino acids.